This T cell receptor beta chain was sequenced for a study of T cell changes during pregnancy in multiple sclerosis. Clones were read by immunoSEQ multiplex PCR, and TCRdb kept only the in-frame ones, dropping some. The sample includes about 50,000 clones, around 92% of them seen just once. Germline CDR1 and CDR2: SGHVS and FQNEAQ. This CDR3 region has 16 residues. The J segment lost 1 base and the V segment lost 5 bases, leaving 5 bases of the junction unmatched. The chain joins TRBV7-8 to TRBJ2-2, with 9 bases aligning to TRBD1. Sequencing was performed on CD4+ T cells from peripheral blood mononuclear cells, taken in the third trimester of pregnancy. The clonotype originates from a female donor with multiple sclerosis, enrolled in a pregnancy study. In DNA, the CDR3 is TGTGCCAGCAGCCTATGGGACAGGGTGAACACCGGGGAGCTGTTTTTT. It translates to CASSLWDRVNTGELFF.